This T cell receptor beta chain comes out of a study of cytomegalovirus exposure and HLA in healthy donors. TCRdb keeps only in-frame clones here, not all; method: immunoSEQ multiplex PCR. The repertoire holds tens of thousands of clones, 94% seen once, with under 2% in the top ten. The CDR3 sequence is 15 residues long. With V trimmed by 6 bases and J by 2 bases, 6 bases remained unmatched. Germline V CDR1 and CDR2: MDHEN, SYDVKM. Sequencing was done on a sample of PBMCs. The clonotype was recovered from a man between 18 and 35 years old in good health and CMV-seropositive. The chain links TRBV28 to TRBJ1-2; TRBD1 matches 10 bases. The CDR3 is CASSFGTGANYGYTF. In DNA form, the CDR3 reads TGTGCCAGCAGCTTCGGGACAGGGGCCAACTATGGCTACACCTTC.